The rows below give T cell receptor beta chains drawn from one sample of a study of early T cells in non-severe SARS-CoV-2 infection. TCRdb recomputed calls from the 5' RACE reads with MiXCR, one row per CDR3 protein. The top ten hold around 3.5% of the sample, which has tens of thousands of distinct CDR3 sequences, around 5.7% seen once. Specimen: whole blood, collected at baseline. These receptors came from an adult who was a healthcare worker with PCR-confirmed SARS-CoV-2 infection or an uninfected control (not recorded which). Both conserved end residues are part of each CDR3. Fields, in order: clone size, V gene, J gene, D gene, CDR3 protein, CDR3 DNA. A D gene is named only where the DNA matches it firmly. A row's size may be missing; if present it is once, few, many or a size class.

>NA|TRBV20-1|TRBJ2-7|TRBD2
CSAAGLAEAEQYF
TGCAGTGCCGCGGGACTAGCGGAGGCCGAGCAGTACTTC
>many|TRBV10-3|TRBJ2-1|NA
CAISESLVSYYEQFF
TGTGCCATCAGTGAGTCCCTAGTCTCTTACTATGAGCAGTTCTTC
>many|TRBV21-1|TRBJ1-1|NA
CASSLAGGAFWAFF
TGTGCCAGCAGCCTTGCGGGGGGCGCGTTTTGGGCTTTCTTT
>NA|TRBV5-4|TRBJ2-5|TRBD2
CASSGAGGLRQETQYF
TGTGCCAGCAGCGGTGCGGGGGGCCTGAGGCAAGAGACCCAGTACTTC
>NA|TRBV10-3|TRBJ2-2|TRBD2
CAISESAGGPPGELFF
TGTGCCATCAGTGAATCAGCGGGAGGCCCCCCCGGGGAGCTGTTTTTT
>many|TRBV6-4|TRBJ1-2|NA
CASSGDIGSSYGYTF
TGTGCCAGCAGCGGGGATATAGGGAGTTCCTATGGCTACACCTTC
>NA|TRBV2|TRBJ1-5|NA
CASSEGAIYSNQPQHF
TGTGCCAGCAGTGAAGGGGCGATCTATAGCAATCAGCCCCAGCATTTT
>many|TRBV30|TRBJ1-5|NA
CAWGRQNQPQHF
TGTGCGTGGGGCCGTCAAAATCAGCCCCAGCATTTT
>few|TRBV28|TRBJ2-7|NA
CASSPGPFYEQYF
TGTGCCAGCAGTCCCGGGCCCTTCTACGAGCAGTACTTC
>many|TRBV7-6|TRBJ1-3|TRBD1
CASSPGQGVSGNTIYF
TGTGCCAGCAGCCCGGGACAGGGCGTCTCTGGAAACACCATATATTTT
>many|TRBV19|TRBJ1-1|NA
CASKGYTEAFF
TGTGCCAGTAAGGGGTACACTGAAGCTTTCTTT
>many|TRBV29-1|TRBJ2-2|NA
CSVEWGELFF
TGCAGCGTTGAATGGGGGGAGCTGTTTTTT
>many|TRBV4-1|TRBJ1-2|NA
CASSQAWGPNYGYTF
TGCGCCAGCAGCCAAGCTTGGGGACCTAACTATGGCTACACCTTC
>many|TRBV28|TRBJ1-4|NA
CASSSGAGLNEKLFF
TGTGCCAGCAGTTCTGGTGCAGGTCTTAATGAAAAACTGTTTTTT
>NA|TRBV3-1|TRBJ1-5|NA
CATSQGNQPQHF
TGTGCCACTTCACAGGGTAATCAGCCCCAGCATTTT
>few|TRBV7-2|TRBJ2-3|NA
CASSLSQGGTDTQYF
TGTGCCAGCAGCTTGTCTCAGGGGGGGACAGATACGCAGTATTTT
>many|TRBV6-5|TRBJ2-1|NA
CASSYSNVGGAYNEQFF
TGTGCCAGCAGTTACTCGAATGTGGGCGGCGCCTACAATGAGCAGTTCTTC
>few|TRBV20-1|TRBJ2-1|NA
CSASTAASSYNEQFF
TGCAGTGCTAGCACGGCTGCCAGCTCCTACAATGAGCAGTTCTTC
>many|TRBV27|TRBJ2-7|NA
CASSPRDAAYEQYF
TGTGCCAGCAGTCCCCGGGACGCAGCCTACGAGCAGTACTTC
>few|TRBV29-1|TRBJ1-2|NA
CSVEDRRVRKMDYGYTF
TGCAGCGTTGAAGATCGCAGGGTCCGAAAGATGGACTATGGCTACACCTTC
>NA|TRBV6-6|TRBJ2-1|TRBD2
CASSSGLAGGLYNEQFF
TGTGCCAGCAGTTCCGGACTAGCGGGAGGGCTCTACAATGAGCAGTTCTTC
>NA|TRBV5-5|TRBJ1-1|NA
CASSLEGIPGQNTEAFF
TGTGCCAGCAGCTTGGAAGGTATACCCGGACAGAACACTGAAGCTTTCTTT
>few|TRBV7-8|TRBJ1-3|NA
CASSPKVGILAGSSGNTIYF
TGTGCCAGCAGCCCAAAAGTCGGCATCCTAGCGGGTTCCTCTGGAAACACCATATATTTT
>few|TRBV19|TRBJ2-7|NA
CASSMGRGTYEQYF
TGTGCCAGTAGTATGGGCAGGGGCACCTACGAGCAGTACTTC
>many|TRBV10-3|TRBJ2-5|TRBD1
CAISRQGSSAGETQYF
TGTGCCATCAGCAGACAGGGGTCCTCTGCGGGAGAGACCCAGTACTTC
>many|TRBV11-2|TRBJ1-6|NA
CASSFEGAKGSPLHF
TGTGCCAGCAGCTTTGAGGGAGCCAAGGGGTCACCCCTCCACTTT
>many|TRBV4-3|TRBJ2-1|TRBD2
CASSQVPLAGGGDEQFF
TGCGCCAGCAGCCAAGTTCCTCTAGCGGGAGGGGGGGATGAGCAGTTCTTC
>few|TRBV4-3|TRBJ2-3|TRBD2
CASSQDRRTSWSDTQYF
TGCGCCAGCAGCCAAGATCGAAGGACTAGTTGGTCAGATACGCAGTATTTT
>many|TRBV19|TRBJ1-5|NA
CASSITSTGNANQPQHF
TGTGCCAGTAGTATCACATCGACAGGTAACGCTAATCAGCCCCAGCATTTT
>many|TRBV5-6|TRBJ2-7|NA
CASSLVPAVAYEQYF
TGTGCCAGCAGCTTGGTGCCAGCGGTAGCCTACGAGCAGTACTTC
>many|TRBV6-1|TRBJ2-3|NA
CASTQGLTSDTQYF
TGTGCCAGTACACAGGGTTTAACCTCAGATACGCAGTATTTT
>few|TRBV7-8|TRBJ1-3|NA
CASSFPGEMGNTIYF
TGTGCCAGCAGCTTTCCAGGGGAGATGGGAAACACCATATATTTT
>many|TRBV11-3|TRBJ2-1|TRBD2
CASSLAASGPYNEQFF
TGTGCCAGCAGCTTAGCAGCTAGCGGCCCATACAATGAGCAGTTCTTC
>many|TRBV12-3/TRBV12-4|TRBJ2-1|TRBD1
CASSSETDRANEQFF
TGTGCCAGCAGTTCTGAAACTGACAGGGCCAATGAGCAGTTCTTC
>many|TRBV6-6|TRBJ1-4|NA
CASSYEETNEKLFF
TGTGCCAGCAGTTACGAGGAGACTAATGAAAAACTGTTTTTT
>few|TRBV6-2/TRBV6-3|TRBJ1-5|TRBD1
CASTQGQVNQPQHF
TGTGCCAGCACTCAGGGACAGGTCAATCAGCCCCAGCATTTT
>many|TRBV19|TRBJ2-7|NA
CASSIERGSYEQYF
TGTGCCAGTAGTATAGAAAGGGGCTCCTACGAGCAGTACTTC
>NA|TRBV18|TRBJ1-6|NA
CASRQGNNSPLHF
TGTGCCTCCCGCCAAGGGAATAATTCACCCCTCCACTTT
>NA|TRBV28|TRBJ2-5|TRBD1
CASSIDNRGRGETQYF
TGTGCCAGCTCGATCGATAACAGGGGGAGAGGAGAGACCCAGTACTTC
>few|TRBV7-3|TRBJ2-1|NA
CASSLLGSEQFF
TGTGCCAGCAGCTTGTTGGGCAGTGAGCAGTTCTTC
>many|TRBV25-1|TRBJ1-1|NA
CASSGGMNTEAFF
TGTGCCAGCAGTGGAGGGATGAACACTGAAGCTTTCTTT
>many|TRBV7-2|TRBJ2-5|NA
CASSRSGQEETQYF
TGTGCCAGCAGCCGAAGTGGTCAGGAAGAGACCCAGTACTTC
>many|TRBV27|TRBJ1-5|NA
CASSLSGGTSNSNQPQHF
TGTGCCAGCAGTTTATCCGGCGGGACATCAAATAGCAATCAGCCCCAGCATTTT
>many|TRBV28|TRBJ1-4|NA
CASTDLNEKLFF
TGTGCCAGCACCGACCTTAATGAAAAACTGTTTTTT
>NA|TRBV6-2/TRBV6-3|TRBJ1-4|NA
CASSEGTYRLFF
TGTGCCAGCAGCGAAGGGACCTACCGACTGTTTTTT
>many|TRBV28|TRBJ2-3|NA
CASSNRATSTDTQYF
TGTGCCAGCAGTAACCGGGCGACTAGCACAGATACGCAGTATTTT
>NA|TRBV29-1|TRBJ1-1|NA
CSVGDRGSNTEAFF
TGCAGCGTTGGGGATCGGGGTTCGAACACTGAAGCTTTCTTT
>few|TRBV20-1|TRBJ2-3|NA
CSARSPAGLRTDTQYF
TGCAGTGCTAGATCTCCAGCGGGCCTTCGCACAGATACGCAGTATTTT
>many|TRBV19|TRBJ1-2|NA
CASLDSNYGYTF
TGTGCCAGCCTGGACAGTAACTATGGCTACACCTTC